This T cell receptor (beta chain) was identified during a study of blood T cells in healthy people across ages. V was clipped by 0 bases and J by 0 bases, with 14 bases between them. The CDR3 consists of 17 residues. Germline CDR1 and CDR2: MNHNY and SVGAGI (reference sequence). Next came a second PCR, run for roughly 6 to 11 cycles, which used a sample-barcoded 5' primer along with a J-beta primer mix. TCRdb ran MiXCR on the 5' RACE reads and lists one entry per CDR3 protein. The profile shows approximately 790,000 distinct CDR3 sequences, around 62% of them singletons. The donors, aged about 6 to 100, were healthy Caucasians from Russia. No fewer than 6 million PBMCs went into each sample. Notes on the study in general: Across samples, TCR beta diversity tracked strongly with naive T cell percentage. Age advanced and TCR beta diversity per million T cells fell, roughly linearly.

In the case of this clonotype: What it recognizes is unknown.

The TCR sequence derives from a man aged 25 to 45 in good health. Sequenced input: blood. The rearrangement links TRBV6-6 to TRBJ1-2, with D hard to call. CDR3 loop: CASSYSMTPTANYGYTF. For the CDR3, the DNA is TGTGCCAGCAGTTACTCGATGACCCCGACGGCTAACTATGGCTACACCTTC.